This passage covers 31 T cell receptor beta chains from one sample sequenced in a study of T cell responses to AZD1222 COVID-19 vaccine. Generated by immunoSEQ multiplex PCR, the TCRdb table keeps only in-frame clones and is missing some. The sample shows around 100,000 clones, around 85% of them seen only once. Sample: peripheral blood, taken 28 days after the second AZD1222 dose. These receptors all come from an adult who received the AZD1222 COVID-19 vaccine.

The chain links TRBV28 to TRBJ2-4; the D gene is possibly TRBD2 (6 bases). The CDR3 has 14 residues. Per the germline V gene, CDR1 is MDHEN and CDR2 is SYDVKM. V lost 6 bases, J lost 7 bases, and 16 bases lay in between. CDR3 DNA sequence: TGTGCCAGCAGCCGGACTACGGAGGAGAACATTCAGTACTTC. It codes for CASSRTTEENIQYF.

The CDR3 DNA is TGTGCCAGCAGCTGGGACCCCCTCACCGGGGAGCTGTTTTTT. The encoded protein is CASSWDPLTGELFF. V is TRBV5-6 and J is TRBJ2-2; D possibly uses TRBD1 or TRBD2 (5 bases each). Germline CDR1 reads SGHDT; CDR2 reads YYEEEE. Trimming pared 3 bases from V and 4 bases from J, leaving 10 bases between. This CDR3 is built from 14 residues. The full variable domain, its missing parts supplied by reference TRBV5-6 and TRBJ2-2, is DAGVTQSPTHLIKTRGQQVTLRCSPKSGHDTVSWYQQALGQGPQFIFQYYEEEERQRGNFPDRFSGHQFPNYSSELNVNALLLGDSALYLCASSWDPLTGELFFGEGSRLTVL.

This clone was counted a few times. The V call is TRBV29-1, the J call TRBJ2-5; D unresolved. CDR1 and CDR2 from the germline V gene are SQVTM and ANQGSEA. Trimming stripped 5 bases from V and 0 bases from J, with 7 bases between. This CDR3 spans 12 amino acids. CDR3 protein: CSVLGYQETQYF. CDR3 sequence (DNA): TGCAGCGTTTTGGGGTACCAAGAGACCCAGTACTTC.

The chain recombines TRBV5-4 with TRBJ1-2; no firm D call. Trimming removed 0 bases at V and 2 bases at J, with 5 bases between. Germline V gene sequence: CDR1 SGHNT, CDR2 YYREEE (reference sequence). This CDR3 has 13 amino acids. CDR3 residues: CASSLERNYGYTF. CDR3 nucleotide sequence: TGTGCCAGCAGCTTGGAACGGAACTATGGCTACACCTTC.

Concerning this clone: The sample carries other DNA sequences with the same CDR3. The rearrangement uses TRBV18 and TRBJ2-3, with D hard to call. Germline V lookup: CDR1 KGHSH, CDR2 LQKENI. Trimming removed 0 bases at V and 0 bases at J, with 1 base between. CDR3 size: 13 residues. The CDR3 spells CASSPPSTDTQYF. The CDR3 DNA reads TGTGCCAGCTCACCACCTAGCACAGATACGCAGTATTTT. Drawing the rest from reference TRBV18 and TRBJ2-3, the complete variable domain is NAGVMQNPRHLVRRRGQEARLRCSPMKGHSHVYWYRQLPEEGLKFMVYLQKENIIDESGMPKERFSAEFPKEGPSILRIQQVVRGDSAAYFCASSPPSTDTQYFGPGTRLTVL.

The rearrangement links TRBV5-4 to TRBJ2-2; D perhaps matches TRBD2 (6 bases). The CDR3 length is 18 residues. Trimming left V 1 base short and J 7 bases short, with 23 bases between. Germline CDR1 SGHNT, CDR2 YYREEE (reference sequence). The CDR3 is CASSLMFGGSVPYGELFF. The CDR3 DNA reads TGTGCCAGCAGCTTGATGTTCGGGGGATCGGTCCCATACGGGGAGCTGTTTTTT.

The chain employs TRBV7-9 and TRBJ2-7; no reliable D call. The germline CDR1 and CDR2 sequences are SEHNR and FQNEAQ (reference sequence). V was pared by 3 bases and J by 6 bases, with 9 bases between. The CDR3 is made up of 12 amino acids. The CDR3 is CASSFGIGEQYF. The CDR3, as DNA: TGTGCCAGCAGCTTCGGAATTGGCGAGCAGTACTTC.

The V and J genes are TRBV5-6 and TRBJ2-5; no clear D gene. Trimming left V 3 bases short and J 9 bases short, with 9 bases between. The germline gives CDR1 SGHDT, CDR2 YYEEEE. CDR3 length: 11 amino acids. In DNA, the CDR3 is TGTGCCAGCAGCTCCCTTGGGGCCCAGTACTTC. Translated: CASSSLGAQYF. The full variable domain, rest sourced from reference TRBV5-6 and TRBJ2-5, is DAGVTQSPTHLIKTRGQQVTLRCSPKSGHDTVSWYQQALGQGPQFIFQYYEEEERQRGNFPDRFSGHQFPNYSSELNVNALLLGDSALYLCASSSLGAQYFGPGTRLLVL.

The chain links TRBV11-2 to TRBJ2-3; 11 bases align to TRBD2. This CDR3 is built from 18 residues. The V segment lost 0 bases and the J segment 3 bases; nucleotides outside the gene matches: 8. Germline V gene sequence: CDR1 SGHAT, CDR2 FQNNGV. The CDR3 nucleotides read TGTGCCAGCAGCTTAGATCCTTTAACTAGCGGGAGTACAGATACGCAGTATTTT. As protein: CASSLDPLTSGSTDTQYF.

The chain carries TRBV18 and TRBJ2-2; 8 bases agree with TRBD1. Germline V gene lookup returns CDR1 KGHSH and CDR2 LQKENI. V shed 3 bases and J 11 bases; nucleotides not matched to a gene: 11. The CDR3 consists of 15 residues. CDR3 in DNA: TGTGCCAGCTCACCCACGGACAGGGCCTGGTTCGAGCTGTTTTTT. It specifies CASSPTDRAWFELFF.

The sample holds one count of this clone. V gene TRBV7-2 combines with J gene TRBJ2-5, with a tentative D call TRBD2 (6 bases). Germline loops: CDR1 SGHTA, CDR2 FQGNSA. The germline V and J ends were trimmed by 5 bases and 3 bases, with 19 bases remaining between them. The CDR3 runs to 16 residues. The CDR3 spells CASSTADTGAEETQYF. CDR3 coding DNA: TGTGCCAGCAGCACGGCGGACACGGGAGCGGAAGAGACCCAGTACTTC.

This chain uses TRBV3-1 (or the pseudogene TRBV3-2) with TRBJ2-3; 7 positions match TRBD2. CDR1 is LGHDT and CDR2 is YNNKEL in the germline V gene (reference sequence). Trimming took 1 base from V and 3 from J; bases not matched to a gene: 7. The CDR3 spans 16 residues. CDR3 region: CASSQGAAGWTDTQYF. The CDR3 nucleotides are TGTGCCAGCAGCCAAGGCGCAGCGGGATGGACAGATACGCAGTATTTT.

The V and J genes are TRBV19 and TRBJ2-1; D call uncertain. The germline CDR1 and CDR2 sequences are LNHDA and SQIVND (reference sequence). CDR3 length: 14 amino acids. The V end was cut by 5 bases, the J end by 0 bases, with 8 bases between. As DNA, the CDR3 is TGTGCCAGTAGTTCCCAGCCCTCCTACAATGAGCAGTTCTTC. Amino acids: CASSSQPSYNEQFF.

This rearrangement joins TRBV3-1 (or the pseudogene TRBV3-2) to TRBJ1-6; possible D gene TRBD1, 6 bases. The V gene lost 5 bases and the J gene lost 5 bases, with 19 bases spanning the gap. Germline CDR1 and CDR2: LGHDT and YNNKEL (reference sequence). The CDR3 is 17 residues long. Written as DNA, the CDR3 is TGTGCCAGCAGCTCAAGGGACCGGACAGCGGATAATTCACCCCTCCACTTT. It encodes CASSSRDRTADNSPLHF.

The V and J genes are TRBV9 and TRBJ2-1; no firm D call. There are 16 residues in the CDR3. V lost 0 bases to trimming and J lost 2 bases, with 12 bases between them. CDR1 is SGDLS and CDR2 is YYNGEE in the germline V gene. CDR3 nucleotides: TGTGCCAGCAGCGTAGACGTGCTCCCGCCCTACAATGAGCAGTTCTTC. Its protein is CASSVDVLPPYNEQFF.

The chain is built from TRBV12-3 or TRBV12-4 and TRBJ2-2; D uncertain. This CDR3 is built from 13 residues. Trimming stripped 5 bases from V and 8 bases from J, with 12 bases between. The CDR3 bases are TGTGCCAGCAGTCGAACCTTTCAGGGGGAGCTGTTTTTT. As protein: CASSRTFQGELFF.

The table lists this clone with a few counts. CDR3 sequence: CASRNARELNTGELFF. In DNA, the CDR3 is TGTGCCAGCAGGAACGCCCGGGAGTTGAACACCGGGGAGCTGTTTTTT. This chain uses TRBV28 with TRBJ2-2; weak D call: TRBD2 (6 bases). Trimming cost V 6 bases and J 1 base, with 15 bases left between them. CDR1 is MDHEN and CDR2 is SYDVKM in the germline V gene. This CDR3 has 16 residues.

V gene TRBV5-1 combines with J gene TRBJ2-7; 11 bases are a match to TRBD2. This CDR3 region has 15 residues. V lost 5 bases, J lost 2 bases, and 6 bases stayed unmatched. CDR1 and CDR2 from the germline V gene are SGHRS and YFSETQ. DNA of the CDR3: TGCGCCAGCAGACAGCTAGCGGGAGGTGCCTACGAGCAGTACTTC. Its translation is CASRQLAGGAYEQYF.

The chain uses TRBV4-2 and TRBJ2-2; the D gene is possibly TRBD2 (5 bases). CDR1 LGHNA and CDR2 YNFKEQ come from the germline V gene. This CDR3 spans 14 amino acids. V lost 4 bases and J 4 bases, leaving 10 bases between the germline ends. The CDR3 DNA is TGTGCCAGCAGCCCCCCAGGACTCACCGGGGAGCTGTTTTTT. The encoded protein is CASSPPGLTGELFF.

The count of this clone is one. The CDR3 DNA follows: TGTGCCACCAGCCGGGGGATTAGCAATCAGCCCCAGCATTTT. Its translation: CATSRGISNQPQHF. The J gene is TRBJ1-5, the V gene TRBV15; tentatively, D is TRBD1 (5 bases). V was trimmed by 5 bases and J by 0 bases, leaving 8 bases between them. This CDR3 has 14 residues. Germline V gives CDR1 LNHNV, CDR2 YYDKDF (reference sequence).

This clone was seen only once. The rearrangement uses TRBV11-2 and TRBJ2-3, with D hard to call. This CDR3 is built from 17 residues. The V end was cut by 4 bases, the J end by 2 bases, with 19 bases between. The germline CDR1 and CDR2 sequences are SGHAT and FQNNGV. CDR3 residues: CASSSSGFGLNTDTQYF. Written as DNA, the CDR3 is TGTGCCAGCAGCTCGTCCGGTTTTGGGCTCAACACAGATACGCAGTATTTT.

This chain uses TRBV20-1 with TRBJ2-1; 8 bases are a match to TRBD1. J gave up 5 bases and V 6 bases, and 9 bases lay outside the gene matches. The germline gives CDR1 DFQATT, CDR2 SNEGSKA (reference sequence). There are 14 residues in the CDR3. CDR3 amino acids: CSASRTGNNNEQFF. DNA of the CDR3: TGCAGTGCGAGTAGGACAGGGAATAACAATGAGCAGTTCTTC.

The rearrangement links TRBV6-1 to TRBJ1-3; maybe TRBD1 (5 bases). CDR1 and CDR2 from the germline V gene are MNHNS and SASEGT. This CDR3 comprises 14 residues. Deletions cut 0 bases from V and 7 bases from J, with 10 bases between. DNA for the CDR3: TGTGCCAGCAGTGAAGCGACGCGGGGGAACACCATATATTTT. Encoded protein: CASSEATRGNTIYF.

This chain links TRBV18 with TRBJ2-7; 8 positions match TRBD1. The ends lost 3 bases at V and 5 bases at J; junction bases unmatched: 3. In germline, CDR1 is KGHSH, CDR2 LQKENI. This CDR3 spans 13 amino acids. The CDR3: CASSPSQGDEQYF. CDR3 nucleotide sequence: TGTGCCAGCTCACCTTCACAGGGGGACGAGCAGTACTTC.

The V gene is TRBV19, the J gene TRBJ1-6; D remains ambiguous. The CDR3 spans 13 residues. The ends were cut back, 9 bases at V and 7 bases at J, with 13 bases in the middle. The V gene's germline CDR1 is LNHDA and CDR2 SQIVND (reference sequence). CDR3 nucleotide sequence: TGTGCCAGCGGGTATGGTAACAATTCACCCCTCCACTTT. Its protein is CASGYGNNSPLHF.

This clone appeared a single time. V gene TRBV5-6 combines with J gene TRBJ2-7; 8 bases are a match to TRBD1. The CDR3 has 16 residues. J was trimmed by 0 bases and V by 4 bases; bases with no gene match: 9. Germline V gives CDR1 SGHDT, CDR2 YYEEEE. CDR3 coding DNA: TGTGCCAGCAGCCTCATAGGACAGGGTCCCTCCTACGAGCAGTACTTC. It specifies CASSLIGQGPSYEQYF.

This clone showed up just a few times. V usage is TRBV2 and J usage is TRBJ2-5; perhaps TRBD2 as D (5 bases). V was clipped by 4 bases and J by 1 base, with 10 bases between them. The length of the CDR3 is 14 residues. Germline values: CDR1 SNHLY, CDR2 FYNNEI. The CDR3 here is CASSVSGAQETQYF. The CDR3 DNA reads as TGTGCCAGCAGTGTCAGCGGAGCCCAAGAGACCCAGTACTTC. The full variable domain, its missing parts supplied by reference TRBV2 and TRBJ2-5, is EPEVTQTPSHQVTQMGQEVILRCVPISNHLYFYWYRQILGQKVEFLVSFYNNEISEKSEIFDDQFSVERPDGSNFTLKIRSTKLEDSAMYFCASSVSGAQETQYFGPGTRLLVL.

The CDR3 nucleotides are TGTGCCAGCTCACCGCTAGAATTCGACGGTAAAAGTAACTATGGCTACACCTTC. Protein product: CASSPLEFDGKSNYGYTF. The V and J genes are TRBV18 and TRBJ1-2; no definite D call. Germline loops: CDR1 KGHSH, CDR2 LQKENI. V lost 3 bases and J 1 base, leaving 21 bases between the germline ends. The CDR3 is 18 amino acids.

The chain uses TRBV20-1 and TRBJ1-2, with 9 bases that match TRBD1. With 3 bases clipped from V and 4 bases from J, the junction kept 3 bases outside the gene matches. This CDR3 is built from 13 residues. Germline CDR1 DFQATT, CDR2 SNEGSKA (reference sequence). CDR3 coding DNA: TGCAGTGCTAGTACAGGGGGCAGCTATGGCTACACCTTC. Its protein is CSASTGGSYGYTF.

This sequence joins TRBV7-3 and TRBJ2-1, with D possibly matching TRBD2 (6 bases). The CDR3 runs to 12 residues. The V gene lost 6 bases and the J gene lost 10 bases, with 13 bases spanning the gap. The germline gives CDR1 SGHTA, CDR2 FQGTGA. The CDR3 DNA reads as TGTGCCAGCAGGGGGAGGTCCAACGAGCAGTTCTTC. It is translated as CASRGRSNEQFF.

The rearrangement links TRBV5-1 to TRBJ2-1; D is ambiguous. V was pared by 3 bases and J by 0 bases, with 13 bases between. This CDR3 comprises 16 residues. CDR1 SGHRS and CDR2 YFSETQ come from the germline V gene. CDR3 loop: CASSYLPDSSYNEQFF. CDR3 DNA: TGCGCCAGCAGCTACCTGCCCGATAGCTCCTACAATGAGCAGTTCTTC.